The clone carrying this T cell receptor (beta chain) was counted once. The sample originates from a study of blood T cell repertoires in COVID-19. The CDR3 has 15 residues. Germline V gene data show CDR1 as MDHEN and CDR2 as SYDVKM. The V and J ends lost 6 bases and 4 bases respectively, with 16 bases between them. TCRdb keeps only in-frame clones here, not all; method: immunoSEQ multiplex PCR. The repertoire has around 180,000 clones, roughly nine tenths of them found once; the top ten carry roughly 2%. Sequences were obtained from peripheral blood. The chain couples TRBV28 to TRBJ1-5, with D possibly being TRBD1 (6 bases). This TCR was sampled from a man in his 70s with active or convalescent COVID-19. CDR3 sequence: CASRASDRLNQPQHF. DNA for the CDR3: TGTGCCAGCAGGGCCTCGGACAGACTAAATCAGCCCCAGCATTTT.